In this sample, the clone carrying this T cell receptor beta chain turned up many times. Its antigen is undetermined. This sample was included in a study of T cells in Graves' hyperthyroidism and ophthalmopathy. Study results and limitations: Separating ophthalmopathy from stable hyperthyroidism was achieved by a 13 V-J model.

There were TCR beta CDR3 regions amplified from RNA transcripts. The HTBI primer set served for first-round RT-PCR of the TCR CDR3. TCRdb re-called the multiplex PCR reads through MiXCR, storing one row per CDR3 protein. The sample lists around 480,000 distinct CDR3 sequences, roughly an eighth occurring once. Per the germline V gene, CDR1 is MNHNS and CDR2 is SASEGT. The CDR3 loop spans 15 amino acids. V lost 1 base and J lost 2, with 11 bases in between. The J gene is TRBJ2-5, the V gene TRBV6-1; no reliable D call. The TCR comes from a woman between 18 and 29 years old with Graves' hyperthyroidism. Source material: blood. The CDR3 loop is CASSEDVPFQETQYF. The DNA of the CDR3 is TGTGCCAGCAGTGAAGACGTCCCATTTCAAGAGACCCAGTACTTC.